This T cell receptor beta chain is drawn from a study of cytomegalovirus exposure and HLA in healthy donors. As for the study in general: The study placed 80% to 85% of its 398 genotyped donors in the Caucasian-associated ancestry cluster.

A multiplex PCR was run with 60 Vbeta primers and 13 Jbeta primers. Profiling relied on immunoSEQ multiplex PCR, and the TCRdb table lists in-frame clones only, not all of them. The sample records over 80,000 clones, 73% being singletons. Trimming left V 3 bases short and J 7 bases short, with 10 bases between. CDR1 is SEHNR, CDR2 FQNEAQ, per germline (reference sequence). This CDR3 is built from 13 residues. The TCR sequence derives from a man aged 35 to 55 in good health and CMV-seronegative. V and J are TRBV7-9 and TRBJ1-3, with D maybe TRBD1 (6 bases). The source material was PBMCs. CDR3 sequence reads: CASSFGGRNTIYF. The CDR3 DNA follows: TGTGCCAGCAGCTTCGGGGGGCGGAACACCATATATTTT.